A selection of T cell receptor beta chains follows, all from one sample in a study of vaccination effects on CD4 cells after COVID-19. Their recognized antigens are unknown. Repertoires were generated with immunoSEQ multiplex PCR, while TCRdb's copy carries only in-frame clones and drops some. The sample consists of approximately 60,000 clones, about 69% of them appearing once. The sequences come from CD4+ T cells from PBMCs cultured without peptide, collected before COVID-19 vaccination. Receptor source: a human donor who had a prior SARS-CoV-2 infection. The CDR3 runs from the conserved cysteine through the conserved F or W. Each record gives: CDR3 protein, CDR3 DNA, D gene, V gene, J gene, clone size. D genes are given only for firm matches. Clone size, where shown, is once, few, many, or a class for clones that have expanded.

cdr3_aa: CSASDLGGAGNTIYF
cdr3_nt: TGCAGTGCTAGTGACCTTGGAGGGGCAGGAAACACCATATATTTT
d_call: NA
v_call: TRBV20-1
j_call: TRBJ1-3
clone_size: NA

cdr3_aa: CASSLVRDLPSTDTQYF
cdr3_nt: TGTGCCAGCAGCTTGGTACGGGATCTTCCTAGCACAGATACGCAGTATTTT
d_call: NA
v_call: TRBV5-8
j_call: TRBJ2-3
clone_size: NA

cdr3_aa: CASSADGYSGNTIYF
cdr3_nt: TGTGCCAGCAGCGCAGACGGATACTCTGGAAACACCATATATTTT
d_call: NA
v_call: TRBV6-5
j_call: TRBJ1-3
clone_size: NA

cdr3_aa: CASSEGQETANYGYTF
cdr3_nt: TGTGCCAGCAGTGAAGGGCAAGAGACAGCTAACTATGGCTACACCTTC
d_call: NA
v_call: TRBV2
j_call: TRBJ1-2
clone_size: NA

cdr3_aa: CASGKGDNSPLHF
cdr3_nt: TGTGCCAGCGGGAAGGGTGATAATTCACCCCTCCACTTT
d_call: NA
v_call: TRBV6-6
j_call: TRBJ1-6
clone_size: NA

cdr3_aa: CASSSPEGATEQETQYF
cdr3_nt: TGTGCCAGCAGCTCACCTGAGGGGGCTACGGAACAAGAGACCCAGTACTTC
d_call: TRBD1
v_call: TRBV13
j_call: TRBJ2-5
clone_size: NA

cdr3_aa: CASSRTAYEQYF
cdr3_nt: TGTGCCAGCAGTAGGACAGCCTACGAGCAGTACTTC
d_call: NA
v_call: TRBV2
j_call: TRBJ2-7
clone_size: few

cdr3_aa: CASSLVGTSFNEQFF
cdr3_nt: TGTGCCAGCAGCTTAGTTGGGACTAGTTTTAATGAGCAGTTCTTC
d_call: TRBD2
v_call: TRBV7-3
j_call: TRBJ2-1
clone_size: NA

cdr3_aa: CAWSSFRQAFF
cdr3_nt: TGTGCCTGGTCCTCCTTCCGACAAGCTTTCTTT
d_call: NA
v_call: TRBV30
j_call: TRBJ1-1
clone_size: NA

cdr3_aa: CASSWGKRGPDTQYF
cdr3_nt: TGTGCCAGTAGTTGGGGGAAGAGGGGCCCAGATACGCAGTATTTT
d_call: NA
v_call: TRBV19
j_call: TRBJ2-3
clone_size: NA

cdr3_aa: CASSLPGQVYEQYF
cdr3_nt: TGCGCCAGCAGCCTACCGGGACAGGTCTACGAGCAGTACTTC
d_call: TRBD1
v_call: TRBV5-1
j_call: TRBJ2-7
clone_size: NA

cdr3_aa: CASSWGPDTEAFF
cdr3_nt: TGTGCCAGCAGCTGGGGGCCCGACACTGAAGCTTTCTTT
d_call: NA
v_call: TRBV7-3
j_call: TRBJ1-1
clone_size: NA

cdr3_aa: CASSQSRTGFNNEQFF
cdr3_nt: TGTGCCAGCAGTCAATCGAGGACAGGGTTTAACAATGAGCAGTTCTTC
d_call: TRBD1
v_call: TRBV27
j_call: TRBJ2-1
clone_size: NA

cdr3_aa: CASSFTAGEYEQYF
cdr3_nt: TGTGCCAGCAGCTTTACGGCGGGAGAGTACGAGCAGTACTTC
d_call: TRBD2
v_call: TRBV7-2
j_call: TRBJ2-7
clone_size: NA

cdr3_aa: CASSSTVQSPDSYNEQFF
cdr3_nt: TGTGCCAGCAGCTCCACGGTGCAGAGTCCTGACTCCTACAATGAGCAGTTCTTC
d_call: NA
v_call: TRBV5-4
j_call: TRBJ2-1
clone_size: NA

cdr3_aa: CATIRTGAYNEQFF
cdr3_nt: TGTGCCACCATCCGGACAGGGGCCTACAATGAGCAGTTCTTC
d_call: TRBD1
v_call: TRBV15
j_call: TRBJ2-1
clone_size: NA

cdr3_aa: CASSYERGAIQYF
cdr3_nt: TGTGCCAGCAGTTATGAGAGGGGTGCCATTCAGTACTTC
d_call: NA
v_call: TRBV6-5
j_call: TRBJ2-4
clone_size: NA